The rows below give T cell receptor beta chains drawn from one sample of a study of neoadjuvant anti-PD-1 for oral cavity cancer. Libraries were prepared by immunoSEQ multiplex PCR; TCRdb keeps only in-frame clonotypes and omits some of them. The sample consists of about 72,000 clones, around 80% of them appearing once. The sample was PBMCs, taken before nivolumab (anti-PD-1) treatment. The receptors shown here come from a person aged 35-79 years with oral cavity squamous cell carcinoma. The CDR3 runs from the conserved cysteine through the conserved F or W. The D gene is left open where the match is weak. Rows may omit the clone size; those that give it use once, few, many or a size class.

J,size,D,V,DNA,CDR3
TRBJ1-4,.,TRBD1,TRBV4-1,TGCGCCAGCAGCCCCGACGGTAGGGGGCGGGGGGAAAAACTGTTTTTT,CASSPDGRGRGEKLFF
TRBJ2-2,.,TRBD1,TRBV4-2,TGTGCCAGCAGCCAAGATGCAGGGGGAACCGGGGAGCTGTTTTTT,CASSQDAGGTGELFF
TRBJ1-4,.,.,TRBV9,TGTGCCAGCAGCTTGGAGGCAACTAATGAAAAACTGTTTTTT,CASSLEATNEKLFF
TRBJ2-5,.,TRBD2,TRBV7-3,TGTGCCAGCAGCTTAACTAGCGGGGCACAAGAGACCCAGTACTTC,CASSLTSGAQETQYF
TRBJ1-2,.,TRBD1,TRBV2,TGTGCCAGCATATTCGACAGGGGGCATGGCTACACCTTC,CASIFDRGHGYTF
TRBJ1-2,.,.,TRBV30,TGTGCCTGGAGCCTCTCCACGGGGGGGGTTGGCTACACCTTC,CAWSLSTGGVGYTF
TRBJ2-3,.,.,TRBV27,TGTGCCAGCAGTTTATCCCTAGCGTCAGATACGCAGTATTTT,CASSLSLASDTQYF
TRBJ1-2,.,TRBD1,TRBV9,TGTGCCAGCAGCGTCGACAGGGGAGGCGGTGGCTACACCTTC,CASSVDRGGGGYTF
TRBJ2-7,.,TRBD2,TRBV30,TGTGCCTGGAGGTCTAGCGGCATGGGCTACGAGCAGTACTTC,CAWRSSGMGYEQYF
TRBJ2-3,.,.,TRBV5-8,TGTGCCAGCAGCTTCAGGGGCACAGATACGCAGTATTTT,CASSFRGTDTQYF
TRBJ1-5,few,TRBD1,TRBV19,TGTGCCAGTGGACAGGCGACGGGGTATAACAATCAGCCCCAGCATTTT,CASGQATGYNNQPQHF
TRBJ2-1,.,.,TRBV5-1,TGCGCCAGCAGAAGGTTTTCCTACAATGAGCAGTTCTTC,CASRRFSYNEQFF
TRBJ2-2,.,TRBD1,TRBV5-1,TGCGCCAGCAGTCCGAATCCGGGACAGGGAGATACCGGGGAGCTGTTTTTT,CASSPNPGQGDTGELFF
TRBJ1-1,.,.,TRBV2,TGTGCCAGCACCCAGGACGCGAACACTGAAGCTTTCTTT,CASTQDANTEAFF
TRBJ1-4,.,.,TRBV6-1,TGTGCCAGCAGTGAAACCCCTTCACTATCTAATGAAAAACTGTTTTTT,CASSETPSLSNEKLFF
TRBJ1-5,.,.,TRBV25-1,TGTGCCAGCAGTGAGGGGTTACAGCCCCAGCATTTT,CASSEGLQPQHF
TRBJ1-1,.,.,TRBV4-1,TGCGCCAGCAGCCAAGGAGACAGTTGGGGCACTGAAGCTTTCTTT,CASSQGDSWGTEAFF
TRBJ1-2,.,.,TRBV30,TGTGCCTGGAGCGAAACCGGGGTCTGGGGCGGCTACACCTTC,CAWSETGVWGGYTF
TRBJ2-7,.,TRBD1,TRBV5-1,TGCGCCAGCAGCTCAAGATACAGGGGGCAGACCTACGAGCAGTACTTC,CASSSRYRGQTYEQYF
TRBJ1-1,.,.,TRBV30,TGTGCCTGGAGTAAGGGAGGGAACACTGAAGCTTTCTTT,CAWSKGGNTEAFF
TRBJ1-4,.,.,TRBV5-1,TGCGCCAGCAGCTCCCAAGGGGGGCATGTGAATGAAAAACTGTTTTTT,CASSSQGGHVNEKLFF
TRBJ2-5,once,.,TRBV5-1,TGCGCCAGCAGCTTGGTAGTAGGGACCGAGACCCAGTACTTC,CASSLVVGTETQYF
TRBJ2-5,.,TRBD2,TRBV29-1,TGCAGCGCCCTAGCGGGGCTGGCCCAGTACTTC,CSALAGLAQYF
TRBJ2-1,.,.,TRBV27,TGTGCCAGCAGCGTACCAGGACAGTCCTACAATGAGCAGTTCTTC,CASSVPGQSYNEQFF
TRBJ2-1,.,TRBD2,TRBV28,TGTGCCAGCAGTTGGCCGGGGGGGGCCAGCTCCTACAATGAGCAGTTCTTC,CASSWPGGASSYNEQFF
TRBJ1-1,.,.,TRBV6-1,TGTGCCAGCAGTGGGGATACGAGTGAAGCTTTCTTT,CASSGDTSEAFF
TRBJ1-4,.,.,TRBV10-3,TGTGCCATCAGTGAGGTGGCGGGGAATGAAAAACTGTTTTTT,CAISEVAGNEKLFF
TRBJ2-4,.,TRBD2,TRBV4-1,TGCGCCAGCAGCCGAGGGACTAGCGGGAGGCGGGGCAAAAACATTCAGTACTTC,CASSRGTSGRRGKNIQYF
TRBJ1-6,.,.,TRBV11-1,TGTGCCAGCAGCTTAGGAGGGGGTATGGATTCACCCCTCCACTTT,CASSLGGGMDSPLHF
TRBJ1-2,.,.,TRBV5-1,TGCGCCAGCAGCTTCGGTTTTCGGGGGGGCTATGGCTACACCTTC,CASSFGFRGGYGYTF
TRBJ1-4,.,.,TRBV4-2,TGTGCCAGCAGCCAAGTCGACAGCCTTAATGAAAAACTGTTTTTT,CASSQVDSLNEKLFF
TRBJ1-4,.,.,TRBV15,TGTGCCACCAGCAGAGATAAAAGGTTGTTAACTAATGAAAAACTGTTTTTT,CATSRDKRLLTNEKLFF
TRBJ1-5,.,.,TRBV6-4,TGTGCCAGCAGTGTCCAACATAATCAGCCCCAGCATTTT,CASSVQHNQPQHF
TRBJ2-1,.,.,TRBV10-1,TGCGCCAGCAGTGAGGGGGGCCCCTACAATGAGCAGTTCTTC,CASSEGGPYNEQFF
TRBJ1-1,few,.,TRBV7-9,TGTGCCAGCAGCAAGGGACGGCTGAACACTGAAGCTTTCTTT,CASSKGRLNTEAFF
TRBJ1-1,.,.,TRBV6-1,TGTGCCAGCAGTGATGTGAGGGGCGAGGGCACTGAAGCTTTCTTT,CASSDVRGEGTEAFF
TRBJ1-2,few,TRBD1,TRBV7-9,TGTGCCAGCAGCTCGGGACAGGGGAGAAACTATGGCTACACCTTC,CASSSGQGRNYGYTF
TRBJ2-2,.,.,TRBV11-3,TGTGCCAGCAGCAAACTAGGGAACACCGGGGAGCTGTTTTTT,CASSKLGNTGELFF
TRBJ1-4,.,.,TRBV5-1,TGCGCCAGCAGCTTGTCCTCGGGGGAAAAACTGTTTTTT,CASSLSSGEKLFF
TRBJ1-5,.,.,TRBV4-1,TGCGCCAGCAAAACTGGCGACGTTAGCAATCAGCCCCAGCATTTT,CASKTGDVSNQPQHF
TRBJ1-2,.,.,TRBV11-1,TGTGCCAGCAGCTTTTCGACAGGCGGCTATGGCTACACCTTC,CASSFSTGGYGYTF
TRBJ2-7,.,.,TRBV5-1,TGCGCCAGCAGCTTGGCCGACAGGACTTTGGGGGAGCAGTACTTC,CASSLADRTLGEQYF
TRBJ2-1,.,TRBD2,TRBV4-1,TGCGCCAGCAGCCGAATACCGGGACTAGCGGGAGTTCTGGATAGGAATGAGCAGTTCTTC,CASSRIPGLAGVLDRNEQFF
TRBJ2-1,.,.,TRBV6-5,TGTGCCAGCAGTTACAATAGGGAGCAGTTCTTC,CASSYNREQFF
TRBJ1-5,.,.,TRBV7-8,TGTGCCAGCAGCTTAGCGCGTTTTAGTTTTAGCAATCAGCCCCAGCATTTT,CASSLARFSFSNQPQHF
TRBJ2-1,.,.,TRBV5-1,TGCGCCAGCAGCTTGGTTGCGTCTCGTGAGCAGTTCTTC,CASSLVASREQFF
TRBJ1-4,.,TRBD1,TRBV30,TGTGCCTGGACTGGGGACAGGGGGGTGGAAAAACTGTTTTTT,CAWTGDRGVEKLFF
TRBJ2-7,.,.,TRBV13,TGTGCCAGCAGCCCGCCCGGGTATTTTCCGGAGCAGTACTTC,CASSPPGYFPEQYF
TRBJ1-6,.,TRBD1,TRBV6-5,TGTGCCAGCAGTGTCAGACAGGGGAATTCACCCCTCCACTTT,CASSVRQGNSPLHF
TRBJ1-2,.,.,TRBV5-4,TGTGCCAGCAGAACAGGGAGGTCCCCCTATGGCTACACCTTC,CASRTGRSPYGYTF
TRBJ2-3,.,.,TRBV4-1,TGCGCCAGCAGCCATCCATTGAGGAGAGATACGCAGTATTTT,CASSHPLRRDTQYF
TRBJ1-3,once,.,TRBV5-1,TGCGCCAGCAGCTTGCTAGGGGAGGACTACGGAAACACCATATATTTT,CASSLLGEDYGNTIYF
TRBJ1-5,.,.,TRBV29-1,TGCAGCGTCGCCTATGATACAGGGTTGGGTCAGCCCCAGCATTTT,CSVAYDTGLGQPQHF
TRBJ2-1,.,.,TRBV19,TGTGCCAGTAGTAACGTGCCATCCGGCAATGAGCAGTTCTTC,CASSNVPSGNEQFF